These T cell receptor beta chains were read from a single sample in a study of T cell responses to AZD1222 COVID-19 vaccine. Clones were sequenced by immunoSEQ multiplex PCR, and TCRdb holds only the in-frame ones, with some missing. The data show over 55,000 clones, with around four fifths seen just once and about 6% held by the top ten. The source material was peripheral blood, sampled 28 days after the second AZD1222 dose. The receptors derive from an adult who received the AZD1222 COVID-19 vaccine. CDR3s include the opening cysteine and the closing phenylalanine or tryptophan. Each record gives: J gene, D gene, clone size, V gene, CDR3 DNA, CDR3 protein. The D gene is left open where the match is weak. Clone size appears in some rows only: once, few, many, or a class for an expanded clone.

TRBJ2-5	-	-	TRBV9	TGTGCCAGCAGCGTAGGTTCTGAAGAGACCCAGTACTTC	CASSVGSEETQYF
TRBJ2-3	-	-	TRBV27	TGTGCCAGCAGTTTATTTAGATCTAGCACAGATACGCAGTATTTT	CASSLFRSSTDTQYF
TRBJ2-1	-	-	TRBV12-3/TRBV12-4	TGTGCCAGCAGTTTCGGCCAGACCCAGCAGTTCTTC	CASSFGQTQQFF
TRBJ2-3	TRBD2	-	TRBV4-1	TGCGCCAGCAGCTACCCGACTCCGGGACTAGCGGGGCTACCTATGTATTTT	CASSYPTPGLAGLPMYF
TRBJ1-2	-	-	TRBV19	TGTGCCAGTAGTATAAGGCGCGGTCATGGGACTTTTGGCTACACCTTC	CASSIRRGHGTFGYTF
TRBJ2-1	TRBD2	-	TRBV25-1	TGTGCCAGCAGTGAAAGGTATGGACTAGCGGGGAATGAGCAGTTCTTC	CASSERYGLAGNEQFF
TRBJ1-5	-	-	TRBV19	TGTGCCAGTAGCCGTCTCCTCCGGGGAGGGAATCAGCCCCAGCATTTT	CASSRLLRGGNQPQHF
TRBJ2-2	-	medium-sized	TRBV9	TGTGCCAGCAGTTTACAGGGGAACACCGGGGAGCTGTTTTTT	CASSLQGNTGELFF
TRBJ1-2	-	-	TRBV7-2	TGTGCCAGCAGCACTCGTCCGAACTATGGCTACACCTTC	CASSTRPNYGYTF
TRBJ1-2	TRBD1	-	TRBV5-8	TGTGCCAGCAGCATCGGGACAGGGTTTCTCATCTATGGCTACACCTTC	CASSIGTGFLIYGYTF
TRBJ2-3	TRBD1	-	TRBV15	TGTGCCACCAGCAGCTCGGGACAGGGCACAGATACGCAGTATTTT	CATSSSGQGTDTQYF
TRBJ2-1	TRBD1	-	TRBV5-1	TGCGCCAGCAGCGCTGACAGGGTCCCCTACAATGAGCAGTTCTTC	CASSADRVPYNEQFF
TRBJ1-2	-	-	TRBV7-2	TGTGCCAGCAGCCCCGGAGGGGACGGTGGCTACACCTTC	CASSPGGDGGYTF
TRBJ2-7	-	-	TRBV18	TGTGCCAGCTCACCACTCCCCTACGAGCAGTACTTC	CASSPLPYEQYF
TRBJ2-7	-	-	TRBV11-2	TGTGCCAGCAGCTTAGTGGCAGGCTCCTACGAGCAGTACTTC	CASSLVAGSYEQYF
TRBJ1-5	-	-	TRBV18	TGTGCCAGCTCACCAAAACGGTGGGGAACAGATCCTAGTTATAGCAATCAGCCCCAGCATTTT	CASSPKRWGTDPSYSNQPQHF
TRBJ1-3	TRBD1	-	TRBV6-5	TGTGCCAGCACTGTTCGGGACAGGGTTAACACCATATATTTT	CASTVRDRVNTIYF
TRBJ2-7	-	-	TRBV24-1	TGTGCCACCACCCAGACAGCACCCTACGAGCAGTACTTC	CATTQTAPYEQYF
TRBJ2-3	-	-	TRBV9	TGTGCCAGCAGCGTGTTAGGTTTGACGCAGTATTTT	CASSVLGLTQYF
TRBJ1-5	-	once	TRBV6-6	TGTGCCAGCAGGCTGTTTATTAGCAATCAGCCCCAGCATTTT	CASRLFISNQPQHF
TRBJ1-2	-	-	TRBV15	TGTGCCACCAGCAGAGACCCGGGACGGAACTATGGCTACACCTTC	CATSRDPGRNYGYTF
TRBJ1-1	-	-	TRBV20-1	TGCAGTGTCGCCAGGTACACTGAAGCTTTCTTT	CSVARYTEAFF
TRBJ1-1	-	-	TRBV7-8	TGTGCCAGCAGCTTAGCAGGCCATGAAGCTTTCTTT	CASSLAGHEAFF
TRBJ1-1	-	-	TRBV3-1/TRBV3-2	TGTGCCAGCAGCCAAGACCCTCCCGCAGGGCTGAACACTGAAGCTTTCTTT	CASSQDPPAGLNTEAFF
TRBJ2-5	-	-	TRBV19	TGTGCCAGTAGAACTGGGAGTGGCGGGACCCAGTACTTC	CASRTGSGGTQYF
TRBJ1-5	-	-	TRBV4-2	TGTGCCAGCAGCCAAGGGGGCAGCAATCAGCCCCAGCATTTT	CASSQGGSNQPQHF
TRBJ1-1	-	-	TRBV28	TGTGCCAGCAGGCCGGACTGGGGCACTGAAGCTTTCTTT	CASRPDWGTEAFF
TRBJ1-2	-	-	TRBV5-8	TGTGCCAGCAGCTTGCCCCAACAGTATAACTATGGCTACACCTTC	CASSLPQQYNYGYTF
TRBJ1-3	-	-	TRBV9	TGTGCCAGCAGCACCCGAAACTCTGGAAACACCATATATTTT	CASSTRNSGNTIYF
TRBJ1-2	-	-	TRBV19	TGTGCCACCTTCCGGGGGTATGGCTACACCTTC	CATFRGYGYTF
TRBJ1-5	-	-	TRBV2	TGTGCCAGCAGGCTCTGGGGGCCCCAGCATTTT	CASRLWGPQHF
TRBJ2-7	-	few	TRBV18	TGTGCCAGCTCACCACTTGAAGCAGGGTACGGCGAGCAGTACTTC	CASSPLEAGYGEQYF
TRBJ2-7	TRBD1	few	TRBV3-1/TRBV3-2	TGTGCCAGCAGCCCGGACAGGTTCTCCTACGAGCAGTACTTC	CASSPDRFSYEQYF
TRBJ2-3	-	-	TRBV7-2	TGTGCCAGCAGCCCCGCAGGGCGGAGCACAGATACGCAGTATTTT	CASSPAGRSTDTQYF
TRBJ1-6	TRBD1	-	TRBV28	TGTGGCACCAGGGGGGGCCATAATTCACCCCTCCACTTT	CGTRGGHNSPLHF
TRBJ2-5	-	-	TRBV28	TGTGCCAGCAGTTTACGGCGTGAGGAGACCCAGTACTTC	CASSLRREETQYF
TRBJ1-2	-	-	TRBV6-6	TGTGCCAGCAGTTACTCGGGGGGGAACTATGGCTACACCTTC	CASSYSGGNYGYTF
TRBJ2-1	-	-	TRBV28	TGTGCCAGCATTTCTGGGGGATCCGGGAATGAGCAGTTCTTC	CASISGGSGNEQFF
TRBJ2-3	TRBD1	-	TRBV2	TGTGCCAGCAGCGGGACAGGGTCAGATACGCAGTATTTT	CASSGTGSDTQYF
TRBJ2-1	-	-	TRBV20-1	TGCAGTGCTAGTCATGATGAGCAGTTCTTC	CSASHDEQFF
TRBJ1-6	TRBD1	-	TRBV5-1	TGCGCCAGCAGTCCGAGCTCAGGGGGTAATTCACCCCTCCACTTT	CASSPSSGGNSPLHF
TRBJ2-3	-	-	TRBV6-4	TGTGCCAGCAGTGAAGCGTGGAGGCATACGCAGTATTTT	CASSEAWRHTQYF
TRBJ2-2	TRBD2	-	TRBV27	TGTGCCAGCAGTAGCCCGGGACTAGCGGGGTTAACGAACACCGGGGAGCTGTTTTTT	CASSSPGLAGLTNTGELFF
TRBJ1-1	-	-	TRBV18	TGTGCCAGCTCACCAGAGGAGGGGATGGGCACTGAAGCTTTCTTT	CASSPEEGMGTEAFF
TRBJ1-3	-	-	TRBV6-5	TGTGCCAGCAGTTTGACGTGGGGGGCTGGAAACACCATATATTTT	CASSLTWGAGNTIYF
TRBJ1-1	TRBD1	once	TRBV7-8	TGTGCCAGCAGCTTACGGGTCAGGGGGTCGGACACTGAAGCTTTCTTT	CASSLRVRGSDTEAFF
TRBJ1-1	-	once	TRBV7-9	TGTGCCAGCAGCCCTCAAATACGTGGCAGGGGAGACACTGAAGCTTTCTTT	CASSPQIRGRGDTEAFF
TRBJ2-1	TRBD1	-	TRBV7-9	TGTGCCAGCAGCCCTGGGCAGGGGGCTCGAGATGAGCAGTTCTTC	CASSPGQGARDEQFF
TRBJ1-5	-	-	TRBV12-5	TGTGCTAGTGCCGAGACGGGCCCGGACAATCAGCCCCAGCATTTT	CASAETGPDNQPQHF
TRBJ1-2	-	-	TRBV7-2	TGTGCCAGCAGCTTAAGTCCGGGGGAGGGCTACACCTTC	CASSLSPGEGYTF
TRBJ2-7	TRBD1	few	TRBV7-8	TGTGCCAGCAGCCGCAGGGGGTCGTCCTACGAGCAGTACTTC	CASSRRGSSYEQYF
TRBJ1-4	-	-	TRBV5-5	TGTGCCAGCAGCTTGGGGGGGAAGGAAAAACTGTTTTTT	CASSLGGKEKLFF